This entry describes one T cell receptor beta chain. The antigen remains undetermined. This sample was taken from a study of identifying expanded T cells in peripheral blood. General observations from the study: Variance in clone template counts between approximately two-week samples significantly increased with total template count across all healthy donors. Technical replicates showed roughly 1.2 changed clones; approximately two weeks 15 to 20; four weeks 19.

V was cut by 0 bases and J by 7 bases, with 4 bases left in between. CDR3 size: 12 residues. From germline, CDR1 is MDHEN and CDR2 SYDVKM. Collection occurred without any documented infections or immune events in donors. The data were produced by immunoSEQ multiplex PCR, yet TCRdb's version contains in-frame clones alone and is incomplete. This sample has some 76,000 clones; roughly 90% occur once, and the top ten carry over 2.5%. This chain connects TRBV28 to TRBJ2-1; D remains unclear. This receptor was obtained from a person between 18 and 75 years old in good health. Sample: blood. The CDR3 here is CASSLWENEQFF. The CDR3 coding sequence is TGTGCCAGCAGTTTATGGGAAAATGAGCAGTTCTTC.